This TCR beta chain was sequenced for a study of CD8 T cells in ankylosing spondylitis. Overall study findings and caveats: Some of these motif variants have turned up before, in reports on reactive arthritis synovial fluid and blood. It was reported that disease-linked clones were significantly enriched in matched ankylosing spondylitis synovial fluid. Blood of patients with ankylosing spondylitis appeared to be characterized by a TCR beta motif of 8 or 9 highly homologous variants.

The TCR beta libraries were generated through quantitative 5'-RACE incorporating molecular barcodes. Each CDR3 protein gets one entry after TCRdb re-called the 5' RACE reads with MiXCR. The data hold about 240,000 distinct CDR3 sequences, with roughly 8.6% observed a single time. On this clonotype: Antigen unknown.

Germline CDR1 is ENHRY and CDR2 is SYGVKD. V was trimmed by 3 bases and J by 7 bases, leaving 13 bases between them. The CDR3 runs to 15 residues. The V and J genes are TRBV10-3 and TRBJ1-6; D may be TRBD1 (5 bases). Specimen: blood, either unsorted or a sorted T cell fraction (not recorded which). The source of this sequence is a male donor with ankylosing spondylitis or in good health (not recorded which). CDR3 sequence (DNA): TGTGCCATCAGTGATAGGGGAGAACCAAATTCACCCCTCCACTTT. Protein: CAISDRGEPNSPLHF.